This TCR beta chain was identified during a study of CD8 T cells in Susac syndrome. The trim removed 0 bases at V and 2 bases at J, leaving 6 bases unmatched. Germline V gene data show CDR1 as MGHRA and CDR2 as YSYEKL. The CDR3 consists of 16 residues. Roughly 0.45 to 1 ug RNA was reverse transcribed with random hexamers. immunoSEQ multiplex PCR amplified TCR beta CDR3 across 54 Vbeta, 13 Jbeta. One entry per CDR3 protein results from TCRdb running MiXCR on the immunoSEQ multiplex PCR reads. The profile shows about 140,000 distinct CDR3 sequences, 85% to 95% of them singletons. TCR beta sequencing covered blood CD8+ and CD4+ T cells. The patients serving as multiple sclerosis controls were treatment-naive. They had stable or active relapsing-remitting disease and fulfilled revised McDonald criteria. The CD8+ and CD4+ T cells were isolated magnetically using a negative isolation approach, whereas the TEMRA cells were enriched by FACS.

The source material was CD4+ T cells from PBMCs. This receptor was obtained from a human donor with multiple sclerosis. The chain carries TRBV4-1 and TRBJ2-5; 7 positions agree with TRBD1. CDR3 in DNA: TGCGCCAGCAGCCAAGACTGGGACAGTGCACAAGAGACCCAGTACTTC. Translating gives CASSQDWDSAQETQYF.